The clone carrying this TCR beta chain has a handful of counts. Its antigen is unknown. These data belong to a study of T-cell memory formation after mild COVID-19. The CDR3 is 17 residues long. Germline lookup yields CDR1 ENHRY and CDR2 SYGVKD. Trimming cost V 3 bases and J 2 bases, with 16 bases left between them. Study conclusions and caveats: The pre-infection memory compartment contained some responding clones, suggesting cross-reactive memory joined.

Each CDR3 protein gets one entry after TCRdb re-called the 5' RACE reads with MiXCR. Among about 400,000 distinct CDR3 sequences listed, roughly 15% were seen once. The sequenced sample was PBMCs or a T cell subset sorted from them (not recorded which). This chain uses TRBV10-3 with TRBJ2-2; a possible D gene is TRBD1 (6 bases). The clonotype originates from a man between 18 and 35 years old who had mild COVID-19 (a few samples of this study predate the infection). Cell type and time point are not known. The CDR3 region has the DNA TGTGCCATCAGTGATAGGTTGAGGGGGATCAACACCGGGGAGCTGTTTTTT. Translated, it gives CAISDRLRGINTGELFF.